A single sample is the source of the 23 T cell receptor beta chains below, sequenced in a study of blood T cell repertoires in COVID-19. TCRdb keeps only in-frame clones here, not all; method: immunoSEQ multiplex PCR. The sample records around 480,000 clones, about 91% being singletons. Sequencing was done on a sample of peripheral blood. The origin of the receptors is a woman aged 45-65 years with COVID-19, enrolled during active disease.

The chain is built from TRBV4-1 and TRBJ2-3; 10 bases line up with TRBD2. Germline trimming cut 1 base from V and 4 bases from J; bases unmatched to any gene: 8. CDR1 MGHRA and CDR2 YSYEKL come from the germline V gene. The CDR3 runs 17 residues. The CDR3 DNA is TGCGCCAGCAGCCAAGGCCCCCAGCGGGGGGGGTCAGATACGCAGTATTTT. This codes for CASSQGPQRGGSDTQYF.

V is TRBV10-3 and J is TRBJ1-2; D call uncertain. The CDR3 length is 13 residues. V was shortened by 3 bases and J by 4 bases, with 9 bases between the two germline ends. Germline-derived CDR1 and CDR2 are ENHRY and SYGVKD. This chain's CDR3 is CAISETQFYGYTF. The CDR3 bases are TGTGCCATCAGTGAAACACAGTTCTATGGCTACACCTTC.

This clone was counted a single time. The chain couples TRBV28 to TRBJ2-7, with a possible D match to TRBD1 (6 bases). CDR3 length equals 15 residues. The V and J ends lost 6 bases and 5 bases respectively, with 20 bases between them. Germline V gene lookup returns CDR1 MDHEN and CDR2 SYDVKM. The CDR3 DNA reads TGTGCCAGCAGCCCTCCCGGGACATCGCCCCACGAGCAGTACTTC. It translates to CASSPPGTSPHEQYF.

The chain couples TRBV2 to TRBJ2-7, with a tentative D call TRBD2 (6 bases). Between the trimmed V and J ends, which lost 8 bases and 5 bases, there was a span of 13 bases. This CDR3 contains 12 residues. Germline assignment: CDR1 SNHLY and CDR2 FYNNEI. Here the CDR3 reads CASLTSSHEQYF. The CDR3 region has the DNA TGTGCCAGCCTGACTAGTTCCCACGAGCAGTACTTC.

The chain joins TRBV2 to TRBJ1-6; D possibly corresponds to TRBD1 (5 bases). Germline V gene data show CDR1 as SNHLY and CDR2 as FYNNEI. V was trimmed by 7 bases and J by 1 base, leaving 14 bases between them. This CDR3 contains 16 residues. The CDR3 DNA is TGTGCCAGCATGTGGGTCGGGGGGTCCTATAATTCACCCCTCCACTTT. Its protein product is CASMWVGGSYNSPLHF.

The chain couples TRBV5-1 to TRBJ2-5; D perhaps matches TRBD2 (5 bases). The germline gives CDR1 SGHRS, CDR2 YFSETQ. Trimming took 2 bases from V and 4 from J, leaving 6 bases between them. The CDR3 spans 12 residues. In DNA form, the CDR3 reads TGCGCCAGCAGCTTCGCGGGAGAGACCCAGTACTTC. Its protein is CASSFAGETQYF. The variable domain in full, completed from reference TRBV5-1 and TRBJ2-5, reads KAGVTQTPRYLIKTRGQQVTLSCSPISGHRSVSWYQQTPGQGLQFLFEYFSETQRNKGNFPGRFSGRQFSNSRSEMNVSTLELGDSALYLCASSFAGETQYFGPGTRLLVL.

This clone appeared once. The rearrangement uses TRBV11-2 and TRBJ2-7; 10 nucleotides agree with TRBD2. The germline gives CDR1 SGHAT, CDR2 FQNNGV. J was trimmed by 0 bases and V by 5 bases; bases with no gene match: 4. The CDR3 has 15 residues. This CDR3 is CASSVSGGSSYEQYF. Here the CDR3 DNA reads TGTGCCAGCAGCGTTAGCGGGGGGAGCTCCTACGAGCAGTACTTC.

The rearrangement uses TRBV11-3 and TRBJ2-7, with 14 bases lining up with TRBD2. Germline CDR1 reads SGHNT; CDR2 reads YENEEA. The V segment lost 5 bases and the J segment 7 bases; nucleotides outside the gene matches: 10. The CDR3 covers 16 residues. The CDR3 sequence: CASSSKGLAGAGEQYF. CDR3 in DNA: TGTGCCAGCAGCAGCAAGGGACTAGCGGGGGCGGGAGAGCAGTACTTC.

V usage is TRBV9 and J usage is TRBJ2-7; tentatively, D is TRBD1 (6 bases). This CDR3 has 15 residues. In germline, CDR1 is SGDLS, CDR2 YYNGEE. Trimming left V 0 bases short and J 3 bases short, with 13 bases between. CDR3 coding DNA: TGTGCCAGCAGCGTAGGACTGGACAGAGGCTACGAGCAGTACTTC. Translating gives CASSVGLDRGYEQYF. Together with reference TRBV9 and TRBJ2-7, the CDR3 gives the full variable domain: DSGVTQTPKHLITATGQRVTLRCSPRSGDLSVYWYQQSLDQGLQFLIQYYNGEERAKGNILERFSAQQFPDLHSELNLSSLELGDSALYFCASSVGLDRGYEQYFGPGTRLTVT.

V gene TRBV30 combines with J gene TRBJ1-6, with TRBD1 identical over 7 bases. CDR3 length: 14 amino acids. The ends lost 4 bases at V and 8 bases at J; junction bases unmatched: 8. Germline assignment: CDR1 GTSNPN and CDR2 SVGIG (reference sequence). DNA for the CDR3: TGTGCCTGGAATTCGAGACAGGGAGATTCACCCCTCCACTTT. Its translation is CAWNSRQGDSPLHF.

The CDR3 spells CASSPSGLNTEAFF. CDR3 nucleotides: TGTGCCAGCTCACCGTCAGGGCTCAACACTGAAGCTTTCTTT. V gene TRBV18 combines with J gene TRBJ1-1; D perhaps matches TRBD1 (5 bases). This CDR3 region has 14 residues. The V gene's germline CDR1 is KGHSH and CDR2 LQKENI. Trimming shortened V by 3 bases and J by 2 bases, and 10 bases separated the two germline ends.

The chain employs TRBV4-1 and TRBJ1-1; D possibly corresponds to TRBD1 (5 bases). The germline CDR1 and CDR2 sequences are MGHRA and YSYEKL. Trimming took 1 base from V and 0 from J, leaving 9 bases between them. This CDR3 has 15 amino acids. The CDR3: CASSQVGRVNTEAFF. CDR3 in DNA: TGCGCCAGCAGCCAAGTTGGCAGGGTGAACACTGAAGCTTTCTTT.

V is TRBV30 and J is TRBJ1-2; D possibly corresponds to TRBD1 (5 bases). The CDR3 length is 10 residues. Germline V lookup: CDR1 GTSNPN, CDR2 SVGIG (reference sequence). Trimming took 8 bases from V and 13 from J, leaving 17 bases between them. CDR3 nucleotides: TGTGCCGGGGGGGGGATCCAGCGCACCTTC. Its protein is CAGGGIQRTF.

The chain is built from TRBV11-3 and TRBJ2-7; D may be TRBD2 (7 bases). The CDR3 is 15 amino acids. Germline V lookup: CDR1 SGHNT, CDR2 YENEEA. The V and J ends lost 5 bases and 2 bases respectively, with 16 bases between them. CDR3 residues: CASSLAGASPYEQYF. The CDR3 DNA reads TGTGCCAGCAGCCTTGCGGGGGCTTCTCCCTACGAGCAGTACTTC.

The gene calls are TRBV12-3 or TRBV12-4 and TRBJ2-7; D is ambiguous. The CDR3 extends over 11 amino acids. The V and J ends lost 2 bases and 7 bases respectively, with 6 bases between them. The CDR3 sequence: CASSLNREQYF. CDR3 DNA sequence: TGTGCCAGCAGTTTAAATAGAGAGCAGTACTTC.

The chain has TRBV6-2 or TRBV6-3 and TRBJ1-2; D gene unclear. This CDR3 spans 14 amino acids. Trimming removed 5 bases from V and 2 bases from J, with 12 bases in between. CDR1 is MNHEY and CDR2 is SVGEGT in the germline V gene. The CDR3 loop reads CASSLRGMNYGYTF. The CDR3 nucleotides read TGTGCCAGCAGTCTCAGAGGGATGAACTATGGCTACACCTTC.

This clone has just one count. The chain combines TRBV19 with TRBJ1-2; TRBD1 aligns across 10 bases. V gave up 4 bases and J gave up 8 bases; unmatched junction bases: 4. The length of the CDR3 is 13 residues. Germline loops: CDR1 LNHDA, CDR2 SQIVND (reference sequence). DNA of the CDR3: TGTGCCAGTAGTAGGGACAGGGGAGTAGGCTACACCTTC. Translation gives CASSRDRGVGYTF.

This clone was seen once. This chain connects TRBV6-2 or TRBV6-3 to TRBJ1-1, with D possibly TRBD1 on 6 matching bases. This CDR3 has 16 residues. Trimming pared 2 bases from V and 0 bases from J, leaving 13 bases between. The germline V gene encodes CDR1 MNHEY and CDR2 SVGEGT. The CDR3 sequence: CASSYPTGRLNTEAFF. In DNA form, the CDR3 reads TGTGCCAGCAGTTACCCGACAGGCCGGTTGAACACTGAAGCTTTCTTT.

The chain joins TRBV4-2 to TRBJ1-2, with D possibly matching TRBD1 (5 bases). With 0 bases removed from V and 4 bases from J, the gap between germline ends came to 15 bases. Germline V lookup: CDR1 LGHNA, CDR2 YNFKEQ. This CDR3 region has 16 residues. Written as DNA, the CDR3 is TGTGCCAGCAGCCAAGAAGGGACTTATCATCCCTATGGCTACACCTTC. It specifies CASSQEGTYHPYGYTF.

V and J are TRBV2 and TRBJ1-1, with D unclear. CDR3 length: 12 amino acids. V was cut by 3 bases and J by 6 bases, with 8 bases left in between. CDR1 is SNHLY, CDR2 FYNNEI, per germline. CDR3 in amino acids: CASSDWRAEAFF. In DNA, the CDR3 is TGTGCCAGCAGTGACTGGAGGGCTGAAGCTTTCTTT.

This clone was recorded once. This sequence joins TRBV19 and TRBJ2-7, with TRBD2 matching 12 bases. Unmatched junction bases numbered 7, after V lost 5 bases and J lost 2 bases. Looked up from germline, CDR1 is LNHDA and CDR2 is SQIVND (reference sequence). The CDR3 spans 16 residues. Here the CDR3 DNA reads TGTGCCAGTAGTGCCATATCTAGCGGGGGGGCCTACGAGCAGTACTTC. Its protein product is CASSAISSGGAYEQYF.

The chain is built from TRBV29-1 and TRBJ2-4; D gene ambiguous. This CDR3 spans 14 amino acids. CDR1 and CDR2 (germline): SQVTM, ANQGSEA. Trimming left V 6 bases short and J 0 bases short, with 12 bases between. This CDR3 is CSVATRLAKNIQYF. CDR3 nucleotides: TGCAGCGTCGCCACCCGACTAGCCAAAAACATTCAGTACTTC.

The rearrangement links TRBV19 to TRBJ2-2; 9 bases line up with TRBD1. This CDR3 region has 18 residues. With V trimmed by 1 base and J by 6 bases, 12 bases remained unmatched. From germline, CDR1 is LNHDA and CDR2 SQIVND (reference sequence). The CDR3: CASSIGLPGQGFAGELFF. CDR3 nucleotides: TGTGCCAGTAGTATAGGGCTTCCGGGACAGGGATTTGCCGGGGAGCTGTTTTTT.